The 15 T cell receptor beta chains below come from one sample, sequenced in a study of beta chain features in type 1 diabetes. Sequenced material consisted of expressed TCRB transcripts (all of the isolated RNA was reverse transcribed). The table came from immunoSEQ multiplex PCR; TCRdb's copy has only in-frame clones and leaves some out. The sample gives about 700,000 clones, roughly 13% of which show up once; about 0.02% is in the top ten. These receptors lack a known antigen. Study-level findings and limits: For Type 1 diabetes patients, all four CD4+ subsets carried TCRB CDR3s that were moderately but significantly shorter.

The sample consisted of naive CD4+ T cells from blood. All receptors derive from a man younger than 35 with type 1 diabetes.

This clone was counted a few times. The V and J genes are TRBV5-1 and TRBJ2-7, with TRBD1 matching over 8 bases. CDR1 and CDR2 (germline): SGHRS, YFSETQ. V trimming: 3 bases; J trimming: 5 bases; junction bases outside the gene matches: 10. This CDR3 is built from 15 residues. CDR3 nucleotides: TGCGCCAGCAGCTCGGGGGCAGGGGGCTTGGACGAGCAGTACTTC. Translation: CASSSGAGGLDEQYF.

This clone was counted a few times. Additional DNA sequences in this sample encode the identical CDR3. This sequence joins TRBV30 and TRBJ2-3; D is ambiguous. This CDR3 contains 14 residues. Between the trimmed V and J ends, which lost 1 base and 0 bases, there was a span of 8 bases. CDR1 is GTSNPN, CDR2 SVGIG, per germline (reference sequence). Here the CDR3 DNA reads TGTGCCTGGAGTGGGGCCGTCAGCACAGATACGCAGTATTTT. Its translation: CAWSGAVSTDTQYF.

This clone was counted a few times. The same CDR3 can be traced to other DNA sequences in this sample. This chain joins TRBV6-1 and TRBJ1-5; no firm D call. There are 13 residues in the CDR3. Germline CDR1 MNHNS, CDR2 SASEGT. Deletions cut 1 base from V and 7 bases from J, with 8 bases between. In DNA form, the CDR3 reads TGTGCCAGCAGTGAAGAAGGAGGGCAGCCCCAGCATTTT. Translated: CASSEEGGQPQHF.

This clone was picked up a small number of times. The chain has TRBV4-1 and TRBJ2-3; 7 bases are a match to TRBD1. The CDR3 covers 19 residues. The V gene end was trimmed by 0 bases and the J gene end by 0 bases; junction bases not matched to a gene: 12. The V gene's germline CDR1 is MGHRA and CDR2 YSYEKL. The CDR3 protein is CASSQDRFRDSLSTDTQYF. CDR3 DNA sequence: TGCGCCAGCAGCCAAGATCGGTTCCGGGACAGTCTAAGCACAGATACGCAGTATTTT.

This clone appeared a few times. The rearrangement uses TRBV10-3 and TRBJ2-1; the D gene is possibly TRBD1 (6 bases). Trimming pared 5 bases from V and 10 bases from J, leaving 15 bases between. From germline, CDR1 is ENHRY and CDR2 SYGVKD. The CDR3 runs to 13 residues. The CDR3 here is CAISTDRLGEQFF. CDR3 DNA sequence: TGTGCCATCAGTACCGACAGGCTCGGGGAGCAGTTCTTC.

The table lists this clone with a few counts. The chain links TRBV7-3 to TRBJ1-1, with a possible D match to TRBD1 (6 bases). The CDR3 spans 13 residues. V lost 5 bases to trimming and J lost 2 bases, with 9 bases between them. Germline loops: CDR1 SGHTA, CDR2 FQGTGA. CDR3 sequence (DNA): TGTGCCAGCAGCCCCGGGACAAACACTGAAGCTTTCTTT. This sequence encodes CASSPGTNTEAFF.

This chain links TRBV23-1 with TRBJ1-3; D is unresolved. TRBV23-1 is given ORF status, its function remaining uncertain. V was shortened by 4 bases and J by 4 bases, with 20 bases between the two germline ends. This CDR3 region has 17 residues. Here the CDR3 DNA reads TGCGCCAGCAGTCTCCCCCGACCGGCCGTCCCAGGAAACACCATATATTTT. Its translation: CASSLPRPAVPGNTIYF.

This chain uses TRBV27 with TRBJ2-5; D is unresolved. Germline V CDR1 and CDR2: MNHEY, SMNVEV (reference sequence). V was trimmed by 5 bases and J by 1 base, leaving 14 bases between them. This CDR3 contains 15 residues. DNA of the CDR3: TGTGCCAGCAGTCGAAACGTGTTCACCCAAGAGACCCAGTACTTC. This sequence encodes CASSRNVFTQETQYF.

This clone was counted between two and nine times. The chain carries TRBV25-1 and TRBJ1-3; 7 positions agree with TRBD1. The CDR3 consists of 15 residues. The V segment lost 5 bases and the J segment 0 bases; nucleotides outside the gene matches: 4. Looked up from germline, CDR1 is MGHDK and CDR2 is SYGVNS. Here the CDR3 reads CASSPGTASGNTIYF. For the CDR3, the DNA is TGTGCCAGCAGTCCCGGGACAGCCTCTGGAAACACCATATATTTT. Supplemented by reference TRBV25-1 and TRBJ1-3, the full variable domain reads EADIYQTPRYLVIGTGKKITLECSQTMGHDKMYWYQQDPGMELHLIHYSYGVNSTEKGDLSSESTVSRIRTEHFPLTLESARPSHTSQYLCASSPGTASGNTIYFGEGSWLTVV.

This clone was detected a few times. This chain joins TRBV6-6 and TRBJ2-1; D not resolved. CDR1 and CDR2 (germline): MNHNY, SVGAGI (reference sequence). Trimming left V 7 bases short and J 0 bases short, with 13 bases between. The CDR3 has 15 residues. The CDR3 DNA reads TGTGCCAGCACCAAGACGCCGACCTCCTACAATGAGCAGTTCTTC. It specifies CASTKTPTSYNEQFF.

The V gene is TRBV7-2, the J gene TRBJ1-3, with D possibly matching TRBD1 (5 bases). Trimming shortened V by 5 bases and J by 0 bases, and 14 bases separated the two germline ends. The CDR3 consists of 16 residues. The V gene's germline CDR1 is SGHTA and CDR2 FQGNSA. DNA for the CDR3: TGTGCCAGCAGCCTCATGGGGGTTATCTCTGGAAACACCATATATTTT. Amino acid sequence: CASSLMGVISGNTIYF.

The chain is built from TRBV29-1 and TRBJ2-5; TRBD1 matches at 9 bases. This CDR3 contains 14 residues. V shed 0 bases and J 5 bases; nucleotides not matched to a gene: 4. Germline CDR1 reads SQVTM; CDR2 reads ANQGSEA. The CDR3 nucleotides are TGCAGCGTTGAAGAAACAGGGGGCGAGGAGACCCAGTACTTC. This codes for CSVEETGGEETQYF.

This rearrangement joins TRBV15 to TRBJ2-1; 9 nucleotides line up with TRBD2. The CDR3 length is 16 residues. Germline V gives CDR1 LNHNV, CDR2 YYDKDF (reference sequence). Trimming removed 4 bases from V and 7 bases from J; junction bases left unmatched: 11. For the CDR3, the DNA is TGTGCCACCAGCACCCGGAGGGCTAGCGGGGTGAATGAGCAGTTCTTC. It specifies CATSTRRASGVNEQFF.

This clone was seen only a few times. V and J are TRBV30 and TRBJ2-6; D possibly corresponds to TRBD1 (6 bases). The CDR3 length is 15 residues. The V end lost 4 bases, the J end lost 0 bases, and 10 bases lay between the germline ends. Germline V gives CDR1 GTSNPN, CDR2 SVGIG (reference sequence). The chain's CDR3 is CAWTTGNSGANVLTF. DNA of the CDR3: TGTGCCTGGACAACAGGGAACTCTGGGGCCAACGTCCTGACTTTC.

This chain connects TRBV4-1 to TRBJ1-1; D not certain. Germline CDR1 reads MGHRA; CDR2 reads YSYEKL. The CDR3 runs to 15 residues. V lost 4 bases and J 4 bases, leaving 16 bases between the germline ends. CDR3 protein: CASSPPGTYPTEAFF. CDR3 coding DNA: TGCGCCAGCAGCCCCCCCGGAACCTACCCCACTGAAGCTTTCTTT.